This T cell receptor beta chain was sequenced for a study of blood T cell repertoires in COVID-19. The CDR3 is made up of 13 amino acids. Between the trimmed V and J ends, which lost 5 bases and 1 base, there was a span of 7 bases. Germline V CDR1 and CDR2: KGHDR, SFDVKD. Measured with immunoSEQ multiplex PCR; TCRdb has only the in-frame clones, and not every one. The sample carries 70,000 or so clones, 90% recorded once. The chain uses TRBV24-1 and TRBJ1-1, with a possible D match to TRBD1 (5 bases). The receptor's source is a woman under 30 with acute or convalescent COVID-19. The sample comprised peripheral blood. The CDR3 DNA sequence: TGTGCCACCAGTGGCACAGGGAACACTGAAGCTTTCTTT. Translation gives CATSGTGNTEAFF.